This T cell receptor (beta chain) came from a study of cytomegalovirus exposure and HLA in healthy donors. Regarding the study as a whole: Prior analysis indicated that the majority of TCR beta V segments exhibited productivity approximately 87% or approximately 30% of the time. Later, TCR association rates were found to vary by HLA locus, highest for DRB1 and lowest for HLA-C. In most subjects, TCR beta sequences reportedly gave accurate predictions of HLA-A and HLA-B alleles. Later, an analysis showed that TCR beta chains associated with HLA were more clonally expanded than others that were equally common.

Worth noting for this clone: The antigen is undetermined.

The CDR3 is 11 amino acids. Primers: 60 Vbeta forward and 13 Jbeta reverse. The assay was immunoSEQ multiplex PCR, and TCRdb's table has in-frame clones only and misses some. In the table there are 200,000 or so clones, 70% to 90% of which are singletons. The sequence derives from a young woman in good health and CMV-seropositive. Material: PBMCs. This rearrangement joins TRBV12-1 to TRBJ2-5; the tabulated D call, TRBD2, remains unverified against the DNA. TRBV12-1 is a pseudogene locus. CDR3 sequence reads: CAMLCRETQYF. The CDR3 bases are TGTGCTATGCTCTGTAGAGAGACCCAGTACTTC.